Shown below are 21 T cell receptor beta chains from a single sample sequenced in a study of blood T cells in healthy people across ages. The authors ran a second PCR of roughly 6 to 12 cycles using a sample-barcoded 5' primer and a J-beta primer mix. TCRdb passed the 5' RACE reads through MiXCR, listing each CDR3 protein once. The data show some 1.5 million distinct CDR3 sequences, over 25% seen once. Material: blood. These receptors all stem from a woman between 25 and 40 years old in good health.

This clonotype has only a few counts. The CDR3 here is CSGYGGANEKLFF. DNA for the CDR3: TGCAGTGGTTACGGAGGGGCTAATGAAAAACTGTTTTTT. The chain couples TRBV20-1 to TRBJ1-4, with D possibly TRBD1 on 5 matching bases. Germline V gives CDR1 DFQATT, CDR2 SNEGSKA (reference sequence). This CDR3 has 13 residues. With 7 bases removed from V and 3 bases from J, the gap between germline ends came to 12 bases.

The chain couples TRBV12-3 or TRBV12-4 to TRBJ2-1, with 8 bases aligning to TRBD2. The J segment lost 6 bases and the V segment lost 7 bases, leaving 8 bases of the junction unmatched. The CDR3 runs 14 residues. CDR3 sequence: CASTPGLGGNEQFF. In DNA, the CDR3 is TGTGCCAGCACCCCGGGACTAGGGGGCAATGAGCAGTTCTTC.

This clonotype was detected only a few times. Germline is not matched at one junction end, which may reflect a read error. The chain recombines TRBV5-1 with TRBJ2-5; D is perhaps TRBD1 or TRBD2 (5 bases each). Germline V gene data show CDR1 as SGHRS and CDR2 as YFSETQ. The CDR3 runs to 16 residues. CDR3 in amino acids: CASSLGPGRNQETRYF. In DNA, the CDR3 is TGCGCCAGCAGCTTAGGTCCGGGACGCAACCAAGAGACCCGGTACTTC.

This clonotype came up a few times. V and J are TRBV25-1 and TRBJ2-5; D uncertain. With the DNA end fitting TRBJ2-7 better, the J assignment may be wrong. CDR1 MGHDK and CDR2 SYGVNS come from the germline V gene. This CDR3 is built from 11 residues. CDR3 coding DNA: TGTGCCAGCAGCCCCTATTCCGAGCAGTACTTC. Encoded protein: CASSPYSEQYF.

The gene calls are TRBV5-5 and TRBJ2-5; D unclear. Matching the DNA end better, TRBJ2-7 makes the J call doubtful. Germline assignment: CDR1 SGHKS and CDR2 YYEKEE (reference sequence). CDR3 length: 12 residues. DNA of the CDR3: TGTGCCAGCAGTATAGGAGCAACCGAGCAGTACTTC. Residues: CASSIGATEQYF.

This clonotype occurred a few times. The chain combines TRBV29-1 with TRBJ1-2; maybe TRBD1 (5 bases). The CDR3 consists of 14 residues. Germline-derived CDR1 and CDR2 are SQVTM and ANQGSEA. V lost 6 bases to trimming and J lost 7 bases, with 21 bases between them. The CDR3 here is CSVSDGGSVSGYTF. The CDR3 DNA reads as TGCAGCGTCTCCGACGGGGGGAGCGTGAGTGGCTACACCTTC. Combining the CDR3 with reference TRBV29-1 and TRBJ1-2 gives the whole variable domain SAVISQKPSRDICQRGTSLTIQCQVDSQVTMMFWYRQQPGQSLTLIATANQGSEATYESGFVIDKFPISRPNLTFSTLTVSNMSPEDSSIYLCSVSDGGSVSGYTFGSGTRLTVV.

The table lists this clonotype with a few counts. This chain uses TRBV3-1 with TRBJ1-1; TRBD1 is a possible D gene (6 bases). V lost 4 bases and J lost 7, with 13 bases in between. Germline V gene sequence: CDR1 LGHDT, CDR2 YNNKEL (reference sequence). The CDR3 totals 13 residues. The chain's CDR3 is CASSPYREGEAFF. The CDR3 DNA is TGTGCCAGCAGCCCCTACAGGGAGGGTGAAGCTTTCTTT.

This clonotype was seen more than once but under ten times. V usage is TRBV28 and J usage is TRBJ1-2, with D perhaps matching TRBD1 (6 bases). V was pared by 2 bases and J by 3 bases, with 13 bases between. Germline lookup yields CDR1 MDHEN and CDR2 SYDVKM. The CDR3 is 15 amino acids. The CDR3 DNA reads as TGTGCCAGCAGTTTAAGGGGGGGCGAGCACTATGGCTACACCTTC. Encoded protein: CASSLRGGEHYGYTF.

The V gene is TRBV30, the J gene TRBJ2-1; 13 bases align to TRBD2. Looked up from germline, CDR1 is GTSNPN and CDR2 is SVGIG (reference sequence). Trimming cost V 5 bases and J 9 bases; bases outside gene matches: 7. CDR3 length: 14 amino acids. The CDR3, as DNA: TGTGCCTGGGATAGGACTAGCGGGAGCGGTGAGCAGTTCTTC. It specifies CAWDRTSGSGEQFF.

This clonotype was counted many times. The chain recombines TRBV12-3 or TRBV12-4 with TRBJ2-5; TRBD2 aligns across 7 bases. This CDR3 spans 17 amino acids. Germline trimming cut 5 bases from V and 0 bases from J; bases unmatched to any gene: 12. The CDR3 region is CASSPGVSSGDQETQYF. The CDR3 DNA sequence: TGTGCCAGCAGTCCGGGGGTGTCTAGCGGAGACCAAGAGACCCAGTACTTC.

This clonotype has just a few counts. This chain joins TRBV10-3 and TRBJ2-3, with D unresolved. This CDR3 has 16 residues. Germline V gives CDR1 ENHRY, CDR2 SYGVKD. V was trimmed by 8 bases and J by 0 bases, leaving 18 bases between them. The CDR3 sequence is CAIRALADPSTDTQYF. For the CDR3, the DNA is TGTGCCATCCGAGCCCTGGCGGACCCTAGCACAGATACGCAGTATTTT.

The rearrangement links TRBV12-3 or TRBV12-4 to TRBJ2-7, with 7 bases aligning to TRBD1. The CDR3 is made up of 16 amino acids. V dropped 5 bases and J dropped 4; count of bases not matched to a gene: 14. The CDR3 DNA sequence: TGTGCCAGCAGTCAGAGACAGGGCCGAGGGTCGTACGAGCAGTACTTC. It is translated as CASSQRQGRGSYEQYF.

With regard to this clonotype: Germline is not matched at one junction end, which may reflect a read error. This rearrangement joins TRBV7-8 to TRBJ1-2; TRBD1 aligns across 9 bases. Germline lookup yields CDR1 SGHVS and CDR2 FQNEAQ. The CDR3 loop spans 14 amino acids. The DNA for the CDR3 is TGTACCAGCAGCGTAACAGGGGGCGGGGATGGCTACACCTTC. It yields the protein CTSSVTGGGDGYTF.

The J gene is TRBJ2-5, the V gene TRBV28; D unclear. V lost 3 bases and J lost 2, with 10 bases in between. There are 14 residues in the CDR3. Germline V gene lookup returns CDR1 MDHEN and CDR2 SYDVKM. CDR3 coding DNA: TGTGCCAGCAGTTTTTTCGAGTTGCAAGAGACCCAGTACTTC. This sequence encodes CASSFFELQETQYF.

This chain uses TRBV6-6 with TRBJ1-1; the D gene is possibly TRBD1 (5 bases). V was clipped by 0 bases and J by 4 bases, with 9 bases between them. Per germline, CDR1 MNHNY and CDR2 SVGAGI (reference sequence). This CDR3 spans 14 amino acids. Here the CDR3 reads CASSYSSGSTEAFF. The CDR3 DNA follows: TGTGCCAGCAGTTACTCTTCAGGGTCCACTGAAGCTTTCTTT.

The chain carries TRBV19 and TRBJ1-5; D is possibly TRBD1 (5 bases). Between the trimmed V and J ends, which lost 3 bases and 2 bases, there was a span of 11 bases. The germline CDR1 and CDR2 sequences are LNHDA and SQIVND (reference sequence). The CDR3 runs 15 residues. The CDR3, as DNA: TGTGCCAGTAGTATCGGGGGTGTGGGCAATCAGCCCCAGCATTTT. Its translation: CASSIGGVGNQPQHF.

The table lists this clonotype with a few counts. The chain is built from TRBV7-9 and TRBJ2-7; possible D gene TRBD2, 5 bases. The germline CDR1 and CDR2 sequences are SEHNR and FQNEAQ (reference sequence). CDR3 length equals 14 residues. The ends were cut back, 8 bases at V and 2 bases at J, with 16 bases in the middle. The CDR3 region has the DNA TGTGCCAGCGGTCCGGGGTACCCCACCTACGAGCAGTACTTC. It is translated as CASGPGYPTYEQYF.

This clonotype occurred a few times. The gene calls are TRBV6-1 and TRBJ2-1, with TRBD1 matching 7 bases. CDR1 MNHNS and CDR2 SASEGT come from the germline V gene. The CDR3 totals 15 residues. The V segment lost 5 bases and the J segment 4 bases; nucleotides outside the gene matches: 8. CDR3 region: CASSRTGDQYNEQFF. CDR3 DNA sequence: TGTGCCAGCAGTCGCACAGGGGACCAATACAATGAGCAGTTCTTC.

As to this clonotype: The junction differs from germline at one of its ends, possibly a read error. The V gene is TRBV24-1, the J gene TRBJ1-5; no firm D call. The germline CDR1 and CDR2 sequences are KGHDR and SFDVKD. The CDR3 extends over 14 amino acids. The CDR3 protein is CVTSEGPSNQPQHF. The CDR3 nucleotides are TGTGTCACCAGTGAAGGGCCTAGCAATCAGCCCCAGCATTTT.

The chain links TRBV27 to TRBJ2-5; 10 positions agree with TRBD1. The CDR3 is 17 amino acids. The ends lost 0 bases at V and 0 bases at J; junction bases unmatched: 4. CDR1 and CDR2 (germline): MNHEY, SMNVEV (reference sequence). The CDR3 nucleotides read TGTGCCAGCAGTTTATCCGGACAGGGGGGATACCAAGAGACCCAGTACTTC. This codes for CASSLSGQGGYQETQYF.

In regard to this clonotype: A junction boundary mismatches the germline segment, possibly from a read error. The chain's CDR3 is CASRPASFNTGELFF. In DNA, the CDR3 is TGTGCCAGCAGGCCTGCTAGCTTTAACACCGGGGAGTTGTTTTTT. The V and J genes are TRBV25-1 and TRBJ2-2, with D perhaps TRBD2 (5 bases). The germline CDR1 and CDR2 sequences are MGHDK and SYGVNS. The CDR3 has 15 residues. Based on the CDR3 plus reference TRBV25-1 and TRBJ2-2, the full variable domain is EADIYQTPRYLVIGTGKKITLECSQTMGHDKMYWYQQDPGMELHLIHYSYGVNSTEKGDLSSESTVSRIRTEHFPLTLESARPSHTSQYLCASRPASFNTGELFFGEGSRLTVL.